The 23 T cell receptor beta chains below were found in one sample sequenced in a study of cytomegalovirus exposure and HLA in healthy donors. Vbeta (60) and Jbeta (13) primers were used in the PCR. TCRdb's table, derived via immunoSEQ multiplex PCR, lists solely in-frame clones and lacks some. The sample holds about 160,000 clones, about 64% seen once. Sequenced sample: PBMCs. These receptors were collected from a woman aged 55-75 years in good health and CMV-seropositive.

The rearrangement joins TRBV29-1 to TRBJ1-2; tentatively, D is TRBD1 (6 bases). The germline gives CDR1 SQVTM, CDR2 ANQGSEA. This CDR3 region has 13 residues. The V end was cut by 2 bases, the J end by 4 bases, with 11 bases between. CDR3 sequence reads: CSVEQGIAYGYTF. CDR3 coding DNA: TGCAGCGTTGAACAGGGGATCGCCTATGGCTACACCTTC.

The CDR3 here is CASSSSRARESNTGELFF. Written as DNA, the CDR3 is TGCGCCAGCAGCTCCTCAAGGGCGCGGGAGTCAAACACCGGGGAGCTGTTTTTT. The chain carries TRBV5-1 and TRBJ2-2; 7 bases match TRBD2. The germline CDR1 and CDR2 sequences are SGHRS and YFSETQ. The CDR3 loop spans 18 amino acids. Trimming at V came to 3 bases and at J to 2 bases, leaving 13 bases not matched to a gene. Based on the CDR3 plus reference TRBV5-1 and TRBJ2-2, the full variable domain is KAGVTQTPRYLIKTRGQQVTLSCSPISGHRSVSWYQQTPGQGLQFLFEYFSETQRNKGNFPGRFSGRQFSNSRSEMNVSTLELGDSALYLCASSSSRARESNTGELFFGEGSRLTVL.

CDR3 sequence reads: CASSPSGNQGGEAFF. CDR3 DNA: TGTGCCAGCAGCCCGAGCGGGAATCAAGGCGGGGAAGCTTTCTTT. The J gene is TRBJ1-1, the V gene TRBV9, with D unclear. The CDR3 totals 15 residues. Germline CDR1 reads SGDLS; CDR2 reads YYNGEE. Trimming removed 4 bases from V and 8 bases from J, with 21 bases in between.

This clone has just a few counts. The rearrangement links TRBV21-1 to TRBJ1-2; TRBD1, the table's D call, lacks a check against the DNA. TRBV21-1 is designated a pseudogene. The CDR3 length is 17 residues. CDR3 sequence: CASSKVPGGKKFYGYTF. For the CDR3, the DNA is TGTGCCAGCAGCAAAGTCCCAGGGGGGAAAAAATTCTATGGCTACACCTTC.

The chain is built from TRBV30 and TRBJ1-1, with a possible D match to TRBD1 (5 bases). V was cut by 5 bases and J by 8 bases, with 12 bases left in between. The germline V gene encodes CDR1 GTSNPN and CDR2 SVGIG (reference sequence). This CDR3 region has 11 residues. This chain's CDR3 is CAWDRGLEAFF. The CDR3 nucleotides are TGTGCCTGGGATAGGGGCCTAGAAGCTTTCTTT.

The rearrangement joins TRBV19 to TRBJ1-2; 9 bases fit TRBD1. The CDR3 length is 20 residues. CDR1 and CDR2 from the germline V gene are LNHDA and SQIVND (reference sequence). V dropped 6 bases and J dropped 4; count of bases not matched to a gene: 24. The CDR3 bases are TGTGCCAGTAGAACCGGGACAGGGTCTTTGGGGCCCTTAACGATCTATGGCTACACCTTC. Translation: CASRTGTGSLGPLTIYGYTF.

This clone came up a few times. The chain joins TRBV19 to TRBJ2-1, with TRBD1 identical over 7 bases. The CDR3 covers 16 residues. Germline trimming cut 0 bases from V and 4 bases from J; bases unmatched to any gene: 6. Germline V gene lookup returns CDR1 LNHDA and CDR2 SQIVND (reference sequence). In DNA form, the CDR3 reads TGTGCCAGTAGTATAGAGGGGACAGATTTATACAATGAGCAGTTCTTC. Translating it yields CASSIEGTDLYNEQFF.

V is TRBV6-5 and J is TRBJ1-1; D gene ambiguous. Germline-derived CDR1 and CDR2 are MNHEY and SVGAGI. The CDR3 totals 11 residues. Written as DNA, the CDR3 is TGTGCGGTCGCGGTGAACACTGAAGCTTTCTTT. It encodes CAVAVNTEAFF.

Only a few counts were recorded for this clone. J is TRBJ2-2 and V is TRBV7-9; D is possibly TRBD2 (6 bases). V gave up 7 bases and J gave up 6 bases, with 15 bases separating them. CDR1 is SEHNR and CDR2 is FQNEAQ in the germline V gene (reference sequence). This CDR3 region has 14 residues. The CDR3 region is CASISLRRAGELFF. For the CDR3, the DNA is TGTGCCAGCATTTCCCTCCGGAGGGCCGGGGAGCTGTTTTTT.

This clone was detected only a few times. The chain employs TRBV18 and TRBJ1-1; D might be TRBD1 (5 bases). The CDR3 is 13 residues long. V was pared by 5 bases and J by 7 bases, with 14 bases between. CDR1 KGHSH and CDR2 LQKENI come from the germline V gene. CDR3 coding DNA: TGTGCCAGCTCAGGCAGGGAGGGGAATGAAGCTTTCTTT. Translated: CASSGREGNEAFF.

The DNA of the CDR3 is TGTGCCAGCCTCGGTCCACGACAGGGCAACCACGAGCAGTACTTC. Its protein is CASLGPRQGNHEQYF. The chain couples TRBV28 to TRBJ2-7; 7 bases are a match to TRBD1. Germline trimming cut 8 bases from V and 5 bases from J; bases unmatched to any gene: 15. The CDR3 has 15 residues. CDR1 MDHEN and CDR2 SYDVKM come from the germline V gene.

This chain joins TRBV7-3 and TRBJ2-5; 7 bases agree with TRBD2. CDR1 is SGHTA, CDR2 FQGTGA, per germline. V lost 3 bases and J lost 4; bases outside the gene matches: 5. There are 14 residues in the CDR3. The CDR3 loop reads CASSFGGGGETQYF. The CDR3 DNA follows: TGTGCCAGCAGCTTTGGCGGCGGGGGAGAGACCCAGTACTTC.

This clone was recorded only once. The rearrangement joins TRBV6-6 to TRBJ2-1, with 7 bases identical to TRBD2. Germline V lookup: CDR1 MNHNY, CDR2 SVGAGI (reference sequence). The CDR3 extends over 13 amino acids. V lost 8 bases to trimming and J lost 1 base; unmatched junction nucleotides: 2. The chain's CDR3 is CASGGESYNEQFF. The CDR3 DNA sequence: TGTGCCAGCGGGGGGGAATCCTACAATGAGCAGTTCTTC.

The chain combines TRBV28 with TRBJ2-3; TRBD1 matches 7 bases. V shed 7 bases, J shed 0 bases, and the junction held 10 bases outside the gene matches. This CDR3 contains 16 residues. Germline V gene data show CDR1 as MDHEN and CDR2 as SYDVKM. Here the CDR3 DNA reads TGTGCCAGCACCTCGGACAGGAGCATGAGCACAGATACGCAGTATTTT. Amino acid sequence: CASTSDRSMSTDTQYF.

V and J are TRBV10-3 and TRBJ2-7, with 14 bases that match TRBD2. Germline V gene lookup returns CDR1 ENHRY and CDR2 SYGVKD. Trimming took 4 bases from V and 3 from J; bases not matched to a gene: 5. This CDR3 is 16 amino acids long. This CDR3 reads CAISGGLAGEFYEQYF. Here the CDR3 DNA reads TGTGCCATCAGTGGGGGACTAGCGGGAGAATTCTACGAGCAGTACTTC.

The chain is built from TRBV7-3 and TRBJ2-5; the D gene is possibly TRBD2 (5 bases). Deletions cut 2 bases from V and 1 base from J, with 14 bases between. The length of the CDR3 is 16 residues. Germline-derived CDR1 and CDR2 are SGHTA and FQGTGA. CDR3 sequence: CASSLGSGSSQETQYF. CDR3 sequence (DNA): TGTGCCAGCAGCTTAGGGAGCGGATCTTCCCAAGAGACCCAGTACTTC.

Only a few counts were recorded for this clone. The chain recombines TRBV30 with TRBJ1-4, with a weak D call TRBD1 (5 bases). CDR1 and CDR2 (germline): GTSNPN, SVGIG (reference sequence). V was trimmed by 4 bases and J by 3 bases, leaving 18 bases between them. The CDR3 is 16 residues long. The CDR3 nucleotides are TGTGCCTGGACACTGAGCGGGGGAGGTTCTAATGAAAAACTGTTTTTT. Protein product: CAWTLSGGGSNEKLFF. Full variable domain (missing parts from reference TRBV30 and TRBJ1-4): SQTIHQWPATLVQPVGSPLSLECTVEGTSNPNLYWYRQAAGRGLQLLFYSVGIGQISSEVPQNLSASRPQDRQFILSSKKLLLSDSGFYLCAWTLSGGGSNEKLFFGSGTQLSVL.

This clone was seen only a few times. The gene calls are TRBV5-5 and TRBJ2-3; no clear D. V shed 6 bases and J shed 4 bases, with 9 bases lying between them. This CDR3 has 12 residues. CDR1 is SGHKS, CDR2 YYEKEE, per germline (reference sequence). CDR3 coding DNA: TGTGCCAGCACCCGTCCGGCAGATACGCAGTATTTT. The encoded protein is CASTRPADTQYF.

About this clone: Other DNA sequences from this sample encode an identical CDR3 as well. The V and J genes are TRBV28 and TRBJ1-2; D remains ambiguous. The CDR3 has 13 residues. CDR1 is MDHEN and CDR2 is SYDVKM in the germline V gene. Trimming cost V 3 bases and J 2 bases, with 7 bases left between them. This CDR3 is CASSLSGNYGYTF. The CDR3 coding sequence is TGTGCCAGCAGTTTGTCGGGAAACTATGGCTACACCTTC.

This clone was seen only a few times. V usage is TRBV5-1 and J usage is TRBJ2-3, with 11 bases lining up with TRBD1. The length of the CDR3 is 16 residues. The V gene's germline CDR1 is SGHRS and CDR2 YFSETQ. Losses at the gene ends were 0 bases for V and 2 bases for J; bases not matched to a gene: 2. The CDR3 nucleotides read TGCGCCAGCAGCTTGGGGACAGGGGGCCCCACAGATACGCAGTATTTT. Translation: CASSLGTGGPTDTQYF.

This sequence joins TRBV27 and TRBJ2-2; a weak D match, TRBD1 (6 bases). The CDR3 runs 16 residues. CDR1 MNHEY and CDR2 SMNVEV come from the germline V gene (reference sequence). Deletions cut 2 bases from V and 7 bases from J, with 17 bases between. CDR3 in DNA: TGTGCCAGCAGTTTAATGATTGGGGGCGCGGGCGGGGAGCTGTTTTTT. This translates into CASSLMIGGAGGELFF.

V usage is TRBV10-3 and J usage is TRBJ1-1; perhaps TRBD1 as D (5 bases). Germline CDR1 is ENHRY and CDR2 is SYGVKD. The ends were cut back, 1 base at V and 8 bases at J, with 5 bases in the middle. The CDR3 covers 11 residues. The CDR3 loop reads CAISEWGEAFF. CDR3 coding DNA: TGTGCCATCAGTGAGTGGGGCGAAGCTTTCTTT.

The V call is TRBV5-6, the J call TRBJ2-7; 9 bases fit TRBD2. The CDR3 runs to 14 residues. The germline gives CDR1 SGHDT, CDR2 YYEEEE. Losses at the gene ends were 4 bases for V and 4 bases for J; bases not matched to a gene: 6. This CDR3 reads CASSRASGNYEQYF. The CDR3 bases are TGTGCCAGCAGCCGCGCTAGCGGGAATTACGAGCAGTACTTC.